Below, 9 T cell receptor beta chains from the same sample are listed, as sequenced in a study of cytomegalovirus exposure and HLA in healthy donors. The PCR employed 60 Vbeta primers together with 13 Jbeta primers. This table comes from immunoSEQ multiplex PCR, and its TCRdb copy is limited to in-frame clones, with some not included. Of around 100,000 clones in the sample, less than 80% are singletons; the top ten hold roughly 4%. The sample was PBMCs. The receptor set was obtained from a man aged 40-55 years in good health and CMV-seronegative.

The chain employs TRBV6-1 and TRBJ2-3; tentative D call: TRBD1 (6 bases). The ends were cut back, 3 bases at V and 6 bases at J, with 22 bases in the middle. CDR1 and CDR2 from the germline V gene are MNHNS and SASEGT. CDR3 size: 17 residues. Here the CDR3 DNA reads TGTGCCAGCAGTGAGGGAAACAGGGCCGTTAATTCGGATACGCAGTATTTT. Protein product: CASSEGNRAVNSDTQYF.

The CDR3 DNA is TGTGCTAGTGGTTTGGAAGCCACCGGGGAGCTGTTTTTT. Protein product: CASGLEATGELFF. This chain joins TRBV12-5 and TRBJ2-2; D is unresolved. V dropped 1 base and J dropped 4 bases, with 4 bases sitting between them. The CDR3 sequence is 13 residues long. Germline V lookup: CDR1 LGHNT, CDR2 FRNRAP.

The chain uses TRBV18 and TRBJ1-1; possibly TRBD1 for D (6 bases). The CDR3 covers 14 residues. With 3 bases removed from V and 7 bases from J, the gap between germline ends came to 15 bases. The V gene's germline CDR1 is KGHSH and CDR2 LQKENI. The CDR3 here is CASSPSRDIHEAFF. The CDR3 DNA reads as TGTGCCAGCTCACCGTCCCGGGACATACATGAAGCTTTCTTT.

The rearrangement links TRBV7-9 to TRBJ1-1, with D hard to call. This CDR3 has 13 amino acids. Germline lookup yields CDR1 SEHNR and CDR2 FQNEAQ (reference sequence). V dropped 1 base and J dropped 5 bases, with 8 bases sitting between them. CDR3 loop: CASSLDQVTEAFF. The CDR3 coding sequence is TGTGCCAGCAGCTTAGATCAGGTGACTGAAGCTTTCTTT. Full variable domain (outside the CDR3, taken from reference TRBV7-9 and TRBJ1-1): DTGVSQNPRHKITKRGQNVTFRCDPISEHNRLYWYRQTLGQGPEFLTYFQNEAQLEKSRLLSDRFSAERPKGSFSTLEIQRTEQGDSAMYLCASSLDQVTEAFFGQGTRLTVV.

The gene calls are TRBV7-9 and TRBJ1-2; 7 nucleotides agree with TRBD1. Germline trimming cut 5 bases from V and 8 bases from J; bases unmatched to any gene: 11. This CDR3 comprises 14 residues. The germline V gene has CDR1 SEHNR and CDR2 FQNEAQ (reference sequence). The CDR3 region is CASSPRQGGEGYTF. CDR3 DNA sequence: TGTGCCAGCAGCCCAAGGCAGGGGGGAGAGGGCTACACCTTC.

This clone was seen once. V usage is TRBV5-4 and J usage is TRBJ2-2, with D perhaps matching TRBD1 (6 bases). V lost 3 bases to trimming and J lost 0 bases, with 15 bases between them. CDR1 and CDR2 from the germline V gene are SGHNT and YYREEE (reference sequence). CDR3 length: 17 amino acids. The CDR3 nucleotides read TGTGCCAGCAGCTCGGTCGACAGGCCCGCGAACACCGGGGAGCTGTTTTTT. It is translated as CASSSVDRPANTGELFF.

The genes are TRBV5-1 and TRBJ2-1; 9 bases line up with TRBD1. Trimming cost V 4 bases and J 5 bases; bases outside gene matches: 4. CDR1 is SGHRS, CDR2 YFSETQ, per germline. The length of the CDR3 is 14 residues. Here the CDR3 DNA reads TGCGCCAGCAGCCCCGGGACAGGGAACAATGAGCAGTTCTTC. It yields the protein CASSPGTGNNEQFF.

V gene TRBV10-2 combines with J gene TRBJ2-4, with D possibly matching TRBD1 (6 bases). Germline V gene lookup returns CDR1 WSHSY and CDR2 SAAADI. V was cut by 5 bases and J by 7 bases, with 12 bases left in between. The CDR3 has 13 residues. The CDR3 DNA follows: TGCGCCAGCAGTCCAGGGGTAGGCAACATTCAGTACTTC. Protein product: CASSPGVGNIQYF.

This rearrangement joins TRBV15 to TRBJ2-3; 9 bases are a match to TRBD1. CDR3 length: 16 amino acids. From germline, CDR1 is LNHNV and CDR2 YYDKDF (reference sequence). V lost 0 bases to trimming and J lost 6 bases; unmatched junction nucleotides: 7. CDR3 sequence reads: CATSRDRGQGRDTQYF. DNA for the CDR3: TGTGCCACCAGCAGAGATCGGGGACAGGGAAGGGATACGCAGTATTTT.